This TCR beta chain was captured in a study of regulatory T cells in long-lasting Graves disease. General study findings and limits: New patients shared fewer public clonotypes (approximately 1,000) than persistent patients did (about 3,000). Having only a small sample size may have limited accuracy.

Sequencing libraries for TCR beta were prepared with iRepertoire HTBI primers and Arm-PCR of CDR3 regions. TCRdb analysed the multiplex PCR reads with MiXCR anew, one entry per CDR3 protein. The sample gives approximately 210,000 distinct CDR3 sequences, around 20% of which show up once; roughly a fifth is in the top ten. Documented time point: newly diagnosed GD, antithyroid drugs for less than 3 months. The TCR library was made from RNA extracted from PBMCs. At least ten counts were recorded for this clonotype. The target antigen is unknown. This TCR came from a female donor with Graves disease. The sample was peripheral blood mononuclear cells (PBMCs), taken at new diagnosis, from a patient treated with antithyroid drugs.

CDR3 bases: TGTGCCAGTAGTATAATTGGGGACAGGGCCTCGGGGATTCAGTACTTC. Protein product: CASSIIGDRASGIQYF. The chain combines TRBV19 with TRBJ2-4, with TRBD1 identical over 9 bases. Germline CDR1 reads LNHDA; CDR2 reads SQIVND (reference sequence). The CDR3 loop spans 16 amino acids. J lost 10 bases, V lost 2 bases, and 12 bases had no gene match.